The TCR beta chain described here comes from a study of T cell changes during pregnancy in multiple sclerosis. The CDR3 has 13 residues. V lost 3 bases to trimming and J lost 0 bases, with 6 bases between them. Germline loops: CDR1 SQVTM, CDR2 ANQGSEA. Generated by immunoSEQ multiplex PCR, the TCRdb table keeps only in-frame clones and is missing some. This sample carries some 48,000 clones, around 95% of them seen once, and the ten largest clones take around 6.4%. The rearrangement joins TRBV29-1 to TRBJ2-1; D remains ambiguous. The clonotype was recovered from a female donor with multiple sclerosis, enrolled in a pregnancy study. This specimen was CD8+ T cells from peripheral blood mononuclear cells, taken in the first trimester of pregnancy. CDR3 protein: CSVDFSSYNEQFF. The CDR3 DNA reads TGCAGCGTTGACTTTAGCTCCTACAATGAGCAGTTCTTC.